These 8 T cell receptor beta chains share one sample of origin, sequenced in a study of a mutant IDH1 vaccine in newly diagnosed glioma. The sample's time point: week 35, safety follow-up. Vaccinated patients received 300 ug of mutant IDH1 20-mer peptide per dose, with topical imiquimod. The table came from immunoSEQ multiplex PCR; TCRdb's copy has only in-frame clones and leaves some out. The sample has about 33,000 clones, roughly 75% seen once. These receptors' antigens are unknown. The sample in question was PBMCs, obtained from a glioma patient whose treatment included an IDH1 peptide vaccine. The source of these receptors is a man aged 35 to 55 with glioma. Some clones in this sample may be carry-over from other donors' samples.

V and J are TRBV21-1 and TRBJ2-2. TRBV21-1 is designated a pseudogene. This CDR3 has 17 residues. The CDR3 DNA reads as TGTGCCAGCAGGGGGATCTATATACACGCGAACACCGGGGAGCTGTTTTTT. Its protein is CASRGIYIHANTGELFF.

This clone was seen once. The chain is built from TRBV9 and TRBJ1-3; D might be TRBD1 (5 bases). Trimming left V 3 bases short and J 3 bases short, with 7 bases between. CDR1 and CDR2 from the germline V gene are SGDLS and YYNGEE. The CDR3 loop spans 13 amino acids. The CDR3 here is CASSGDSGNTIYF. The CDR3 DNA reads as TGTGCCAGCAGCGGAGACAGTGGAAACACCATATATTTT.

The rearrangement joins TRBV9 to TRBJ1-5; no clear D. V dropped 0 bases and J dropped 4 bases, with 20 bases sitting between them. Germline CDR1 reads SGDLS; CDR2 reads YYNGEE. This CDR3 has 18 residues. The CDR3 here is CASSVVGVLIVCNQPQHF. The CDR3 region has the DNA TGTGCCAGCAGCGTAGTGGGAGTCCTTATAGTATGTAATCAGCCCCAGCATTTT.

This sequence joins TRBV2 and TRBJ1-3; the D gene is possibly TRBD1 (5 bases). Per germline, CDR1 SNHLY and CDR2 FYNNEI. CDR3 length equals 15 residues. Trimming took off 2 bases at V and 3 bases at J, with 11 bases between the two ends. Written as DNA, the CDR3 is TGTGCCAGCAGTGAATTGGGGGGATTTGGAAACACCATATATTTT. This encodes CASSELGGFGNTIYF.

This rearrangement joins TRBV19 to TRBJ1-1; no clear D gene. V was pared by 4 bases and J by 1 base, with 10 bases between. Germline values: CDR1 LNHDA, CDR2 SQIVND (reference sequence). The CDR3 runs to 14 residues. The CDR3 is CASSKRVPNTEAFF. The CDR3, as DNA: TGTGCCAGTAGTAAGCGGGTGCCGAACACTGAAGCTTTCTTT.

The chain employs TRBV5-1 and TRBJ1-5; 8 bases map to TRBD1. V was pared by 4 bases and J by 3 bases, with 6 bases of the junction left unmatched. Germline V gene data show CDR1 as SGHRS and CDR2 as YFSETQ. CDR3 size: 15 residues. For the CDR3, the DNA is TGCGCCAGCAGCATTACAGGGGGTAACAATCAGCCCCAGCATTTT. Protein: CASSITGGNNQPQHF.

Only a few counts were recorded for this clone. The rearrangement joins TRBV9 to TRBJ1-1; possibly TRBD1 for D (5 bases). CDR1 SGDLS and CDR2 YYNGEE come from the germline V gene. CDR3 length equals 13 residues. The V end lost 4 bases, the J end lost 4 bases, and 11 bases lay between the germline ends. The CDR3 nucleotides read TGTGCCAGCAGCACAAGTGGGGCCACTGAAGCTTTCTTT. Translated: CASSTSGATEAFF.

The chain links TRBV6-6 to TRBJ1-1; D gene unclear. Germline CDR1 and CDR2: MNHNY and SVGAGI (reference sequence). The ends were cut back, 7 bases at V and 1 base at J, with 10 bases in the middle. This CDR3 is 13 amino acids long. The CDR3 spells CASMSPPNTEAFF. The CDR3 DNA follows: TGTGCCAGCATGTCACCCCCGAACACTGAAGCTTTCTTT.